The entry below describes one TCR beta chain. The antigen is not known. V shed 3 bases and J shed 0 bases, with 8 bases lying between them. The CDR3 has 14 amino acids. In germline, CDR1 is MGHRA, CDR2 YSYEKL. Produced via immunoSEQ multiplex PCR; TCRdb's table is partial and in-frame only. The table lists 300,000 or so clones, 70% to 90% of them singletons, with approximately 0.96% in the top ten. The data belong to a study of cytomegalovirus exposure and HLA in healthy donors. Study-level points and caveats: A few chains tied to CMV proved CMV antigen-specific in vitro. Cytomegalovirus-associated TCR beta chains were listed, numbering 150 to 200.

The sequencing sample was made of PBMCs. V and J are TRBV4-1 and TRBJ1-1, with D hard to call. The TCR originated in a man younger than 40 in good health and CMV-seronegative. CDR3 DNA: TGCGCCAGCAGCCAGCGGGTATTGAACACTGAAGCTTTCTTT. It specifies CASSQRVLNTEAFF.